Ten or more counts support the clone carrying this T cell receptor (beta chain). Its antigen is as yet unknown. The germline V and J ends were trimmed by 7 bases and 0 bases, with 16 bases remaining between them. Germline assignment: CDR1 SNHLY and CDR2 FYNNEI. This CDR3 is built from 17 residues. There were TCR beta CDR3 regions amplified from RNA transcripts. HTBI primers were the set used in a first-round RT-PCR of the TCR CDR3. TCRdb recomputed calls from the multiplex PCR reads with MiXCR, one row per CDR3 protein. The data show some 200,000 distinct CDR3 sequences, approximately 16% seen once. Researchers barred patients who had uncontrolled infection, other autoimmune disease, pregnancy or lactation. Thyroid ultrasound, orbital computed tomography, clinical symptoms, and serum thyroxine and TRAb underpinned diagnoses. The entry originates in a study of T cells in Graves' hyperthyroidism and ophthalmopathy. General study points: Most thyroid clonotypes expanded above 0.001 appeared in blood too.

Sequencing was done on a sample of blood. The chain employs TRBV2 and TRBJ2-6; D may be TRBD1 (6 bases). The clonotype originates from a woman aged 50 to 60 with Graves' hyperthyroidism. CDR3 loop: CASTGQPLNSGANVLTF. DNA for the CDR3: TGTGCCAGCACTGGACAGCCGTTGAACTCTGGGGCCAACGTCCTGACTTTC.